These 29 T cell receptor beta chains share one sample of origin, sequenced in a study of T-cell memory formation after mild COVID-19. TCRdb passed the 5' RACE reads through MiXCR, listing each CDR3 protein once. The data hold around 200,000 distinct CDR3 sequences, with about 10% observed a single time. Source material: PBMCs or a T cell subset sorted from them (not recorded which). The receptors shown here come from a man aged 18 to 30 who had mild COVID-19 (a few samples of this study predate the infection). Cell type and time point are not known.

There are a few counts of this clonotype. V gene TRBV5-1 combines with J gene TRBJ1-4; tentatively, D is TRBD1 (6 bases). The CDR3 length is 14 residues. Germline V lookup: CDR1 SGHRS, CDR2 YFSETQ. Trimming shortened V by 2 bases and J by 7 bases, and 12 bases separated the two germline ends. The CDR3 reads CASSLQGGGEKLFF. In DNA, the CDR3 is TGCGCCAGCAGCTTACAGGGAGGGGGTGAAAAACTGTTTTTT.

This clonotype was observed a handful of times. The J gene is TRBJ1-5, the V gene TRBV7-2; perhaps TRBD1 as D (6 bases). Per germline, CDR1 SGHTA and CDR2 FQGNSA. Trimming shortened V by 3 bases and J by 0 bases, and 12 bases separated the two germline ends. There are 16 residues in the CDR3. The CDR3 is CASSFGGGRSNQPQHF. For the CDR3, the DNA is TGTGCCAGCAGCTTCGGAGGGGGGCGTAGCAATCAGCCCCAGCATTTT.

This clonotype came up a few times. The chain carries TRBV5-4 and TRBJ2-7; maybe TRBD2 (5 bases). Trimming took 4 bases from V and 1 from J, leaving 12 bases between them. Germline lookup yields CDR1 SGHNT and CDR2 YYREEE (reference sequence). The CDR3 is 14 amino acids. CDR3 in DNA: TGTGCCAGCAGCCCTGGGAGCAGGTCCTACGAGCAGTACTTC. It translates to CASSPGSRSYEQYF. Filled out from reference TRBV5-4 and TRBJ2-7, the complete variable domain reads ETGVTQSPTHLIKTRGQQVTLRCSSQSGHNTVSWYQQALGQGPQFIFQYYREEENGRGNFPPRFSGLQFPNYSSELNVNALELDDSALYLCASSPGSRSYEQYFGPGTRLTVT.

The genes are TRBV5-6 and TRBJ1-6; unclear D gene. Germline CDR1 SGHDT, CDR2 YYEEEE. The CDR3 totals 12 residues. Trimming stripped 3 bases from V and 6 bases from J, with 4 bases between. CDR3 amino acids: CASSWSNSPLHF. DNA of the CDR3: TGTGCCAGCAGCTGGAGTAATTCACCCCTCCACTTT.

The V gene is TRBV5-1, the J gene TRBJ2-1; 7 bases are a match to TRBD1. In germline, CDR1 is SGHRS, CDR2 YFSETQ. This CDR3 is built from 13 residues. V dropped 4 bases and J dropped 7; count of bases not matched to a gene: 5. The CDR3 is CASSPGQVNEQFF. In nucleotides, the CDR3 is TGCGCCAGCAGCCCTGGACAGGTTAATGAGCAGTTCTTC.

This clonotype was recorded a few times. The chain recombines TRBV7-2 with TRBJ2-7; either TRBD1 or TRBD2 may supply D (5 bases each). This CDR3 region has 13 residues. Between the trimmed V and J ends, which lost 2 bases and 5 bases, there was a span of 10 bases. Germline assignment: CDR1 SGHTA and CDR2 FQGNSA. This CDR3 reads CASSLRGSDEQYF. In DNA form, the CDR3 reads TGTGCCAGCAGCTTACGGGGCAGCGACGAGCAGTACTTC. The full variable domain, in which reference TRBV7-2 and TRBJ2-7 provide the parts outside the CDR3, is GAGVSQSPSNKVTEKGKDVELRCDPISGHTALYWYRQSLGQGLEFLIYFQGNSAPDKSGLPSDRFSAERTGGSVSTLTIQRTQQEDSAVYLCASSLRGSDEQYFGPGTRLTVT.

V is TRBV20-1 and J is TRBJ1-5; no clear D gene. Germline lookup yields CDR1 DFQATT and CDR2 SNEGSKA (reference sequence). The germline V and J ends were trimmed by 1 base and 2 bases, with 3 bases remaining between them. CDR3 length: 12 amino acids. CDR3 loop: CSARGGNQPQHF. The CDR3 DNA is TGCAGTGCTAGAGGGGGCAATCAGCCCCAGCATTTT.

In its sample, this clonotype was seen a few times. This rearrangement joins TRBV3-1 to TRBJ2-3; 10 bases are shared with TRBD2. Germline CDR1 is LGHDT and CDR2 is YNNKEL (reference sequence). After removal of 8 bases from V and 4 bases from J, the junction contained 9 bases not matched to a gene. The CDR3 sequence is 15 residues long. The CDR3 here is CASGDSGGAADTQYF. The CDR3 coding sequence is TGTGCCAGCGGGGACAGCGGGGGGGCCGCAGATACGCAGTATTTT.

This clonotype was seen a handful of times. The genes are TRBV5-1 and TRBJ2-3; 9 positions agree with TRBD2. The CDR3 sequence is 16 residues long. The V and J ends lost 5 bases and 1 base, in that order; junction bases with no gene match: 8. CDR1 is SGHRS and CDR2 is YFSETQ in the germline V gene. CDR3 DNA: TGCGCCAGCAGGGATAGCGGGGGATTTGGCACAGATACGCAGTATTTT. Translated, it gives CASRDSGGFGTDTQYF.

In its sample, this clonotype was seen a few times. This chain joins TRBV6-6 and TRBJ2-1; TRBD2 matches at 9 bases. The germline V gene has CDR1 MNHNY and CDR2 SVGAGI (reference sequence). This CDR3 region has 13 residues. V was pared by 7 bases and J by 14 bases, with 12 bases of the junction left unmatched. The CDR3 DNA reads TGTGCCAGCACCCACCAGGGCGGGGGGGAGGAGTTCTTC. Translating it yields CASTHQGGGEEFF.

This clonotype was seen more than once but under ten times. The chain recombines TRBV7-9 with TRBJ2-7; D may be TRBD1 (5 bases). V lost 4 bases and J 0 bases, leaving 7 bases between the germline ends. CDR3 length equals 13 residues. Germline CDR1 reads SEHNR; CDR2 reads FQNEAQ (reference sequence). This chain's CDR3 is CASSSTVSYEQYV. The CDR3 DNA sequence: TGTGCCAGCAGCTCGACAGTCTCCTACGAGCAGTACGTC.

This chain joins TRBV5-6 and TRBJ2-3, with 7 nucleotides matching TRBD1. This CDR3 region has 14 residues. Trimming took 3 bases from V and 8 from J; bases not matched to a gene: 9. Germline lookup yields CDR1 SGHDT and CDR2 YYEEEE. The CDR3 protein is CASSSQSGGGTQYF. Written as DNA, the CDR3 is TGTGCCAGCAGCTCGCAATCAGGGGGTGGTACGCAGTATTTT.

This clonotype was recorded a few times. The CDR3: CASSLETGSYNEQFF. For the CDR3, the DNA is TGTGCCAGCAGCTTGGAGACAGGGTCCTACAATGAGCAGTTCTTC. This chain links TRBV5-6 with TRBJ2-1; the match to TRBD1 covers 7 bases. This CDR3 is built from 15 residues. V shed 0 bases and J 1 base; nucleotides not matched to a gene: 1. Per the germline V gene, CDR1 is SGHDT and CDR2 is YYEEEE.

As to this clonotype: The junction does not match germline at one end; this may be a read error. This chain joins TRBV4-3 and TRBJ1-1; D might be TRBD1 (6 bases). The CDR3 has 17 amino acids. Per germline, CDR1 LGHNA and CDR2 YSLEER. CDR3 sequence: CASSQGGGAGWSTQAFF. As DNA, the CDR3 is TGCGCCAGCAGCCAAGGAGGGGGGGCCGGGTGGAGCACTCAAGCTTTCTTT.

This clonotype was detected ten times or more. The chain combines TRBV27 with TRBJ2-4; TRBD1 matches at 9 bases. Germline CDR1 reads MNHEY; CDR2 reads SMNVEV (reference sequence). The CDR3 runs 15 residues. V lost 6 bases to trimming and J lost 9 bases; unmatched junction nucleotides: 12. In DNA form, the CDR3 reads TGTGCCAGCAGGGGGGAGGATTCGACAGGGGGCATTCAGTACTTC. Protein: CASRGEDSTGGIQYF.

V and J are TRBV7-8 and TRBJ1-2, with D hard to call. Between the trimmed V and J ends, which lost 2 bases and 8 bases, there was a span of 15 bases. Germline-derived CDR1 and CDR2 are SGHVS and FQNEAQ. CDR3 length equals 14 residues. The CDR3 here is CASSLPGPYGGYTF. CDR3 nucleotides: TGTGCCAGCAGCTTACCGGGTCCCTATGGAGGCTACACCTTC.

This clonotype was counted a few times. The chain links TRBV2 to TRBJ2-1; 10 bases agree with TRBD1. Germline V gene lookup returns CDR1 SNHLY and CDR2 FYNNEI. This CDR3 has 15 amino acids. Trimming removed 4 bases from V and 4 bases from J; junction bases left unmatched: 4. The CDR3 DNA reads TGTGCCAGCAGTGGCCCGGGACAGGGGTACAATGAGCAGTTCTTC. Its protein is CASSGPGQGYNEQFF.

This clonotype was seen ten or more times. The rearrangement links TRBV12-3 or TRBV12-4 to TRBJ2-2, with 7 bases aligning to TRBD1. Trimming at V came to 5 bases and at J to 0 bases, leaving 3 bases not matched to a gene. The CDR3 runs 15 residues. Here the CDR3 reads CASSRQGTNTGELFF. The CDR3 nucleotides are TGTGCCAGCAGTCGACAGGGTACGAACACCGGGGAGCTGTTTTTT.

This clonotype came up a few times. The DNA for the CDR3 is TGTGCCAGCCAAGGGTGGGGAGGTGGCTACACCTTC. Translation gives CASQGWGGGYTF. This chain connects TRBV27 to TRBJ1-2; D not resolved. Germline-derived CDR1 and CDR2 are MNHEY and SMNVEV (reference sequence). This CDR3 spans 12 amino acids. V was pared by 8 bases and J by 7 bases, with 14 bases between.

This clonotype appeared many times. The CDR3 DNA is TGTGCCAGCAGCCAAGATTCCCCGGGAGCCTACAATGAGCAGTTCTTC. It specifies CASSQDSPGAYNEQFF. The V gene is TRBV4-2, the J gene TRBJ2-1; possible D gene TRBD2, 6 bases. The length of the CDR3 is 16 residues. The V gene's germline CDR1 is LGHNA and CDR2 YNFKEQ. V lost 0 bases and J lost 2, with 11 bases in between.

This clonotype showed up many times. The chain is built from TRBV7-9 and TRBJ1-1, with a possible D match to TRBD1 (5 bases). The CDR3 has 11 amino acids. Trimming removed 5 bases from V and 8 bases from J, with 9 bases in between. CDR1 and CDR2 (germline): SEHNR, FQNEAQ (reference sequence). The CDR3 loop reads CASSRGVEAFF. For the CDR3, the DNA is TGTGCCAGCAGCCGAGGGGTCGAAGCTTTCTTT.

This clonotype was counted a few times. The chain combines TRBV20-1 with TRBJ1-2; D gene unclear. Germline V CDR1 and CDR2: DFQATT, SNEGSKA (reference sequence). The CDR3 totals 13 residues. Trimming removed 5 bases from V and 4 bases from J, with 14 bases in between. The CDR3: CSARTPKGYGYTF. The CDR3 nucleotides are TGCAGTGCTCGGACGCCGAAGGGCTATGGCTACACCTTC.

This clonotype was counted a few times. The chain employs TRBV27 and TRBJ1-1, with 7 bases matching TRBD1. V shed 1 base and J 7 bases; nucleotides not matched to a gene: 3. The CDR3 extends over 13 amino acids. Germline V gives CDR1 MNHEY, CDR2 SMNVEV (reference sequence). CDR3 sequence: CASSLFGQDEAFF. CDR3 in DNA: TGTGCCAGCAGTTTATTCGGACAGGATGAAGCTTTCTTT.

The chain uses TRBV28 and TRBJ1-1, with D maybe TRBD1 (5 bases). Germline V gene sequence: CDR1 MDHEN, CDR2 SYDVKM. The CDR3 has 15 amino acids. V was shortened by 4 bases and J by 1 base, with 13 bases between the two germline ends. DNA of the CDR3: TGTGCCAGCAGTTCGCCCGGGACCGAGAACACTGAAGCTTTCTTT. This encodes CASSSPGTENTEAFF.

Written as DNA, the CDR3 is TGTGCCAGCAGCTTAGAGAATGGGGGATTAGCCCAGCATTTT. Encoded protein: CASSLENGGLAQHF. The J gene is TRBJ1-5, the V gene TRBV7-2; possible D gene TRBD1, 5 bases. The CDR3 covers 14 residues. Deletions cut 1 base from V and 11 bases from J, with 15 bases between. Germline V gene sequence: CDR1 SGHTA, CDR2 FQGNSA. The whole variable domain, filled in from reference TRBV7-2 and TRBJ1-5, reads GAGVSQSPSNKVTEKGKDVELRCDPISGHTALYWYRQSLGQGLEFLIYFQGNSAPDKSGLPSDRFSAERTGGSVSTLTIQRTQQEDSAVYLCASSLENGGLAQHFGDGTRLSIL.

This clonotype has ten or more counts. The rearrangement links TRBV6-2 or TRBV6-3 to TRBJ1-5; D perhaps matches TRBD1 (5 bases). CDR1 MNHEY and CDR2 SVGEGT come from the germline V gene. V dropped 6 bases and J dropped 7 bases, with 22 bases sitting between them. This CDR3 spans 16 amino acids. The CDR3 reads CASSPPAGLVEQPQHF. The CDR3 nucleotides read TGTGCCAGCAGCCCCCCGGCAGGGCTGGTTGAGCAGCCCCAGCATTTT.

This clonotype has a handful of counts. The V and J genes are TRBV5-1 and TRBJ2-3; 9 bases fit TRBD2. The J segment lost 8 bases and the V segment lost 4 bases, leaving 8 bases of the junction unmatched. Germline CDR1 and CDR2: SGHRS and YFSETQ. CDR3 length: 14 residues. The CDR3 protein is CASSESGGPGTQYF. The CDR3 nucleotides are TGCGCCAGCAGCGAGAGCGGGGGGCCTGGTACGCAGTATTTT.

This chain links TRBV9 with TRBJ2-2, with 8 bases lining up with TRBD1. This CDR3 comprises 15 residues. Germline CDR1 is SGDLS and CDR2 is YYNGEE. J gave up 4 bases and V 3 bases, and 5 bases lay outside the gene matches. The CDR3 here is CASSARQGTTGELFF. CDR3 nucleotides: TGTGCCAGCAGCGCCCGACAGGGGACCACCGGGGAGCTGTTTTTT.

This clonotype was picked up a small number of times. The chain uses TRBV4-1 and TRBJ1-1; TRBD1 agrees at 8 bases. Germline trimming cut 5 bases from V and 6 bases from J; bases unmatched to any gene: 14. This CDR3 is built from 16 residues. CDR1 MGHRA and CDR2 YSYEKL come from the germline V gene. The CDR3 loop is CASSAGPGQVSPEAFF. In nucleotides, the CDR3 is TGCGCCAGCAGCGCTGGTCCGGGACAGGTATCCCCTGAAGCTTTCTTT.